One and the same sample provided the 18 T cell receptor beta chains below, sequenced in a study of blood T cell repertoires in COVID-19 (TCRdb year 2020). Libraries were built with the immunoSEQ multiplex PCR assay. The table comes from immuneACCESS by way of TCRdb, which keeps in-frame sequences with V and J called. Part of the clones is missing from these tables; in studies checked, under half for an unresolved V gene and the rest for unknown reasons. Counted in this sample were some 140,000 clones; approximately 80% of them appeared once. The leading ten clones occupy approximately 8.4% of the sample. Material: PBMCs or T cells enriched from blood (not recorded which). The source is a man aged 45 to 65 who had recovered from COVID-19.

This chain links TRBV5-1 with TRBJ2-5; 9 positions match TRBD2. The CDR3 is 13 residues long. J was trimmed by 5 bases and V by 2 bases; bases with no gene match: 1. CDR1 is SGHRS, CDR2 YFSETQ, per germline. In DNA, the CDR3 is TGCGCCAGCAGCTTTAGCGGGGGTGAGACCCAGTACTTC. It specifies CASSFSGGETQYF.

The V call is TRBV6-2 or TRBV6-3, the J call TRBJ2-3, with 8 nucleotides matching TRBD2. With V trimmed by 2 bases and J by 0 bases, 16 bases remained unmatched. The CDR3 has 20 residues. In germline, CDR1 is MNHEY, CDR2 SVGEGT. The CDR3 is CASSYPLAGSLSTSTDTQYF. The CDR3 DNA follows: TGTGCCAGCAGTTACCCCCTAGCGGGCTCGCTTTCTACTAGCACAGATACGCAGTATTTT.

The V gene is TRBV29-1, the J gene TRBJ2-1; D perhaps matches TRBD2 (5 bases). The germline V and J ends were trimmed by 4 bases and 10 bases, with 11 bases remaining between them. The CDR3 covers 11 residues. From germline, CDR1 is SQVTM and CDR2 ANQGSEA. The CDR3 sequence is CSVVDPGEQFF. CDR3 sequence (DNA): TGCAGCGTTGTGGACCCGGGGGAGCAGTTCTTC.

The chain has TRBV7-6 and TRBJ2-1; TRBD1 aligns across 7 bases. Trimming removed 8 bases from V and 7 bases from J; junction bases left unmatched: 8. Germline V gives CDR1 SGHVS, CDR2 FNYEAQ. CDR3 size: 13 residues. The CDR3 is CASSTGQWNEQFF. In DNA form, the CDR3 reads TGTGCCAGCTCAACGGGACAGTGGAATGAGCAGTTCTTC.

V is TRBV4-1 and J is TRBJ1-5; D is ambiguous. Germline V CDR1 and CDR2: MGHRA, YSYEKL. The CDR3 totals 14 residues. Trimming took 1 base from V and 3 from J, leaving 7 bases between them. Here the CDR3 DNA reads TGCGCCAGCAGCCAAGCGGGGAACAATCAGCCCCAGCATTTT. It encodes CASSQAGNNQPQHF.

This clone has more than one count but fewer than ten. The rearrangement joins TRBV3-1 (or the pseudogene TRBV3-2) to TRBJ2-7; maybe TRBD1 (6 bases). Between the trimmed V and J ends, which lost 2 bases and 6 bases, there was a span of 11 bases. This CDR3 is built from 13 residues. Germline values: CDR1 LGHDT, CDR2 YNNKEL (reference sequence). CDR3: CASSQPGETEQYF. In DNA, the CDR3 is TGTGCCAGCAGCCAACCAGGGGAGACCGAGCAGTACTTC.

CDR3 nucleotides: TGTGCCAGCAGTTACATTGGCAGGGGGCTAGGTACGCAGTATTTT. It yields the protein CASSYIGRGLGTQYF. This chain links TRBV6-5 with TRBJ2-3; TRBD1 aligns across 8 bases. Unmatched junction bases numbered 9, after V lost 2 bases and J lost 8 bases. The germline gives CDR1 MNHEY, CDR2 SVGAGI. CDR3 length: 15 amino acids.

CDR3 sequence (DNA): TGTGCCAGCAAGGGTAGCGGGGGGGGTTTAGAGACCCAGTACTTC. Its translation: CASKGSGGGLETQYF. The chain couples TRBV2 to TRBJ2-5, with 11 bases aligning to TRBD2. Trimming removed 7 bases from V and 4 bases from J; junction bases left unmatched: 8. The CDR3 extends over 15 amino acids. Looked up from germline, CDR1 is SNHLY and CDR2 is FYNNEI.

This rearrangement joins TRBV6-5 to TRBJ2-2; TRBD2 aligns across 8 bases. The germline V gene encodes CDR1 MNHEY and CDR2 SVGAGI. V lost 7 bases, J lost 1 base, and 5 bases stayed unmatched. This CDR3 is built from 15 residues. CDR3 bases: TGTGCCAGCAATCCGGGACTAGGGAACACCGGGGAGCTGTTTTTT. This gives the protein CASNPGLGNTGELFF.

The chain employs TRBV7-8 and TRBJ1-5; TRBD1 aligns across 9 bases. Per the germline V gene, CDR1 is SGHVS and CDR2 is FQNEAQ. Trimming cost V 5 bases and J 6 bases; bases outside gene matches: 5. The CDR3 loop spans 14 amino acids. The CDR3 spells CASSGDRAGQPQHF. The DNA for the CDR3 is TGTGCCAGCAGCGGGGACAGGGCCGGTCAGCCCCAGCATTTT.

The chain links TRBV3-1 (or the pseudogene TRBV3-2) to TRBJ2-7, with D unclear. This CDR3 has 12 amino acids. Germline V gives CDR1 LGHDT, CDR2 YNNKEL (reference sequence). With 2 bases removed from V and 4 bases from J, the gap between germline ends came to 6 bases. CDR3 protein: CASSQSAYEQYF. The CDR3, as DNA: TGTGCCAGCAGCCAAAGTGCGTACGAGCAGTACTTC.

The chain couples TRBV15 to TRBJ2-5; 10 bases align to TRBD1. The ends lost 5 bases at V and 4 bases at J; junction bases unmatched: 4. The germline V gene has CDR1 LNHNV and CDR2 YYDKDF (reference sequence). CDR3 length: 14 amino acids. The chain's CDR3 is CATSVRDRGETQYF. CDR3 sequence (DNA): TGTGCCACCAGCGTACGGGACAGGGGAGAGACCCAGTACTTC. Complete variable domain (other parts from reference TRBV15 and TRBJ2-5): DAMVIQNPRYQVTQFGKPVTLSCSQTLNHNVMYWYQQKSSQAPKLLFHYYDKDFNNEADTPDNFQSRRPNTSFCFLDIRSPGLGDTAMYLCATSVRDRGETQYFGPGTRLLVL.

CDR3 in amino acids: CASTRLAGGTGELFF. CDR3 bases: TGCGCCAGCACCCGACTAGCGGGGGGAACCGGGGAGCTGTTTTTT. The chain links TRBV10-2 to TRBJ2-2, with 13 nucleotides matching TRBD2. The CDR3 totals 15 residues. With 7 bases clipped from V and 5 bases from J, the junction kept 4 bases outside the gene matches. The germline V gene encodes CDR1 WSHSY and CDR2 SAAADI.

The CDR3 DNA reads TGTGCCAGCTCACCAGGGCAGAATTCACCCCTCCACTTT. This sequence encodes CASSPGQNSPLHF. The genes are TRBV18 and TRBJ1-6; no definite D call. Germline-derived CDR1 and CDR2 are KGHSH and LQKENI. Trimming pared 2 bases from V and 7 bases from J, leaving 6 bases between. The CDR3 contains 13 residues.

The V gene is TRBV7-2, the J gene TRBJ2-2, with 9 bases that match TRBD1. The ends lost 5 bases at V and 6 bases at J; junction bases unmatched: 1. Germline lookup yields CDR1 SGHTA and CDR2 FQGNSA. The CDR3 length is 13 residues. CDR3 sequence reads: CASSGDRAGELFF. In nucleotides, the CDR3 is TGTGCCAGCAGCGGGGACAGGGCCGGGGAGCTGTTTTTT.

This clone was recorded only once. The rearrangement links TRBV19 to TRBJ2-5, with 9 bases aligning to TRBD1. Germline loops: CDR1 LNHDA, CDR2 SQIVND (reference sequence). The CDR3 has 17 residues. The junction had 12 bases not matched to a gene; V was cut back by 5 bases and J by 2 bases. CDR3 amino acids: CASSGMGTGQGQETQYF. CDR3 coding DNA: TGTGCCAGTAGTGGGATGGGGACAGGGCAAGGACAAGAGACCCAGTACTTC.

The V gene is TRBV29-1, the J gene TRBJ1-2; 7 positions agree with TRBD1. V shed 1 base and J 4 bases; nucleotides not matched to a gene: 0. The CDR3 loop spans 12 amino acids. CDR1 and CDR2 from the germline V gene are SQVTM and ANQGSEA. The CDR3 here is CSVEAGGYGYTF. The CDR3 nucleotides read TGCAGCGTTGAAGCAGGGGGCTATGGCTACACCTTC. The complete variable domain, with remaining parts taken from reference TRBV29-1 and TRBJ1-2, reads SAVISQKPSRDICQRGTSLTIQCQVDSQVTMMFWYRQQPGQSLTLIATANQGSEATYESGFVIDKFPISRPNLTFSTLTVSNMSPEDSSIYLCSVEAGGYGYTFGSGTRLTVV.

V usage is TRBV5-1 and J usage is TRBJ1-5, with D possibly being TRBD1 (6 bases). This CDR3 is built from 14 residues. Germline values: CDR1 SGHRS, CDR2 YFSETQ. V was shortened by 2 bases and J by 7 bases, with 13 bases between the two germline ends. The CDR3 region has the DNA TGCGCCAGCAGCTTACAGGGTGGGGAACAGCCCCAGCATTTT. Residues: CASSLQGGEQPQHF.